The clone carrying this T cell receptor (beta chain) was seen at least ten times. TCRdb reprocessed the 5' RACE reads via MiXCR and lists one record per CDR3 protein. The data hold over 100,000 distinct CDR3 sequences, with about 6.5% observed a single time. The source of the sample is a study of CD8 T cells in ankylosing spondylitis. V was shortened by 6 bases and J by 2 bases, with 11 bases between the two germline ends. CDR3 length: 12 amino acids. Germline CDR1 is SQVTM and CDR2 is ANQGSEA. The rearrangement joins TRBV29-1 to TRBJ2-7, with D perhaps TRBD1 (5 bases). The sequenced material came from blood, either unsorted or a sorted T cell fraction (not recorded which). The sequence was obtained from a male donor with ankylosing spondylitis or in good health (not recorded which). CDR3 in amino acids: CSVSDKPYEQYF. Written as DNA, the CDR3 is TGCAGCGTATCGGACAAACCCTACGAGCAGTACTTC.